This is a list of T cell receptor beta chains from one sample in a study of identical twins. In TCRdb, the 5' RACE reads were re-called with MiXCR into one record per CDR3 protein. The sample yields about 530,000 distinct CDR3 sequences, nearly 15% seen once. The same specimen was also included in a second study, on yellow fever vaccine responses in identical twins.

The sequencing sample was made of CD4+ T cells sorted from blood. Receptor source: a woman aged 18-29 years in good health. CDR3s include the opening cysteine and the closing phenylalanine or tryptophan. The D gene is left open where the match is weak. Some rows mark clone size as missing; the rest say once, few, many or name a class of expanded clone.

CASSGAGSGYTF,TGTGCCAGCAGCGGGGCTGGGAGTGGCTACACCTTC,NA,TRBJ1-2,NA,TRBV7-6
CASSQDSRTPRNGYTF,TGTGCCAGCAGCCAAGATTCGCGGACCCCGAGGAATGGCTACACCTTC,NA,TRBJ1-2,few,TRBV14
CASSLGGQGRANTEAFF,TGTGCCAGCAGTTTGGGTGGACAGGGGAGAGCGAACACTGAAGCTTTCTTT,TRBD1,TRBJ1-1,NA,TRBV28
CASSPGQSGTDTQYF,TGTGCCAGCAGTCCGGGACAGTCGGGCACAGATACGCAGTATTTT,TRBD1,TRBJ2-3,NA,TRBV12-3/TRBV12-4
CSASRTSGSFPYEQYF,TGCAGTGCTAGTAGGACTAGCGGGAGTTTCCCCTACGAGCAGTACTTC,TRBD2,TRBJ2-7,few,TRBV20-1
CASSLYASYEQYF,TGTGCCAGCAGTTTGTATGCGTCCTACGAGCAGTACTTC,NA,TRBJ2-7,NA,TRBV28
CASSLAENRDRDTEAFF,TGCGCCAGCAGCTTGGCCGAGAACCGGGACAGGGACACTGAAGCTTTCTTT,TRBD1,TRBJ1-1,few,TRBV5-1
CASRPPGPSQETQYF,TGTGCCAGCAGGCCGCCCGGACCGTCCCAAGAGACCCAGTACTTC,NA,TRBJ2-5,NA,TRBV11-2
CASSTKTGGPGGYTF,TGTGCCAGCAGCACAAAAACAGGGGGCCCTGGTGGCTACACCTTC,TRBD1,TRBJ1-2,NA,TRBV6-1
CASSPRTSGSGYEQYF,TGTGCCAGCAGCCCCCGAACTAGCGGGAGTGGTTACGAGCAGTACTTC,TRBD2,TRBJ2-7,NA,TRBV7-6
CASSFASVGGADTQYF,TGTGCCAGCAGTTTCGCTTCCGTCGGTGGCGCAGATACGCAGTATTTT,NA,TRBJ2-3,NA,TRBV12-3/TRBV12-4
CASSLWGTEQLDTGELFF,TGCGCCAGCAGCTTGTGGGGGACAGAACAGCTCGACACCGGGGAGCTGTTTTTT,TRBD1,TRBJ2-2,NA,TRBV5-1
CASSLSVPGQGSPLHF,TGTGCCAGCAGCTTGTCCGTCCCGGGACAGGGTTCACCCCTCCACTTT,TRBD1,TRBJ1-6,many,TRBV2
CASSPPRGLTDTQYF,TGTGCCAGCAGTCCCCCTCGGGGTTTGACAGATACGCAGTATTTT,NA,TRBJ2-3,NA,TRBV12-3/TRBV12-4
CASSFSQGAGYTF,TGTGCCAGCAGTTTTTCACAGGGAGCAGGCTACACCTTC,NA,TRBJ1-2,NA,TRBV12-3/TRBV12-4
CASTPRGVLYNEQFF,TGTGCCAGTACGCCCCGTGGCGTTCTTTACAATGAGCAGTTCTTC,NA,TRBJ2-1,NA,TRBV19
CAIRGGSDTEAFF,TGTGCCATCAGGGGAGGGTCGGACACTGAAGCTTTCTTT,NA,TRBJ1-1,NA,TRBV10-3